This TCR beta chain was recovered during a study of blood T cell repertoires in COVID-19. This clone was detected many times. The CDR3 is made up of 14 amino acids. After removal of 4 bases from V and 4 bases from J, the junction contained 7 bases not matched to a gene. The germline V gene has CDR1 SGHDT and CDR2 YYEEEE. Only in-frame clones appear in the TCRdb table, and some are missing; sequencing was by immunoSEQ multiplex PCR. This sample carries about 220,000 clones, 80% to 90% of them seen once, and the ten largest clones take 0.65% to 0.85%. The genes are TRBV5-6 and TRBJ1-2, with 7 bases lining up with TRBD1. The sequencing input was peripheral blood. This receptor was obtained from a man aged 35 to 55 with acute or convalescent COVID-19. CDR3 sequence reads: CASSPRGGGYGYTF. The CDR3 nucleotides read TGTGCCAGCAGCCCCCGAGGGGGCGGCTATGGCTACACCTTC.